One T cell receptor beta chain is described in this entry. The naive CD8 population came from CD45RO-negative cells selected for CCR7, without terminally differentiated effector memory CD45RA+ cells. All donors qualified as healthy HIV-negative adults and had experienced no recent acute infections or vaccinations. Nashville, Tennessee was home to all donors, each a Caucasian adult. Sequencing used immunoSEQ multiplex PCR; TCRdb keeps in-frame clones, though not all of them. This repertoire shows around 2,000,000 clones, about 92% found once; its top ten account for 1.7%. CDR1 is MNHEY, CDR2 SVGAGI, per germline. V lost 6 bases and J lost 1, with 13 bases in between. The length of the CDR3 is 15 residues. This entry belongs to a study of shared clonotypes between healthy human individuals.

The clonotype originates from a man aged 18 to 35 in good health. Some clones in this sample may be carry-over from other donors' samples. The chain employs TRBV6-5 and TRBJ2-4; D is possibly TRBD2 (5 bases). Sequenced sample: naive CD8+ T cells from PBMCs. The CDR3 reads CASSPWGDAKNIQYF. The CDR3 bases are TGTGCCAGCAGCCCGTGGGGAGATGCCAAAAACATTCAGTACTTC.